This paragraph covers one T cell receptor beta chain sequence. Its antigen is unidentified. This entry belongs to a study of T cell responses to AZD1222 COVID-19 vaccine. About the study: Doses given second, at about 4 or about 12 weeks, were pooled. General study results and limits: The donor cohort was predominantly white British with a female majority, and clonal diversity may have been underestimated. Across spike, vaccine-associated CD4 TCRs were found, dominant at 160-218 and 743-854. Compared with day 0, the breadth and depth of the Spike-specific TCR repertoire rose significantly after two doses of AZD1222.

Repertoires were generated with immunoSEQ multiplex PCR, while TCRdb's copy carries only in-frame clones and drops some. The table records about 170,000 clones, approximately 93% of them present only once. Germline CDR1 and CDR2: MNHEY and SVGAGI. V was clipped by 0 bases and J by 0 bases; unmatched bases: 4. CDR3 length: 16 amino acids. This specimen consisted of peripheral blood, obtained on day 0 of AZD1222 vaccination. The TCR was taken from an adult in good health. The chain couples TRBV6-5 to TRBJ2-7, with 8 bases lining up with TRBD2. CDR3 amino acids: CASSYSASGSSYEQYF. The CDR3 region has the DNA TGTGCCAGCAGTTACTCGGCTAGCGGGTCCTCCTACGAGCAGTACTTC.